This TCR beta chain was identified in a study of blood T cell repertoires in COVID-19. The V gene's germline CDR1 is MNHEY and CDR2 SMNVEV (reference sequence). J lost 7 bases, V lost 6 bases, and 8 bases had no gene match. This CDR3 comprises 13 residues. As processed by the authors: Reference gene primer amplification gave nucleated cell count estimates. The data were produced by immunoSEQ multiplex PCR, yet TCRdb's version contains in-frame clones alone and is incomplete. V and J calls and clone size are those listed in that table; D and trimming were worked out from the DNA. The sample lists fewer than 50,000 clones, approximately 82% occurring once.

The clonotype was recovered from an elderly woman with active or convalescent COVID-19. Sequenced sample: peripheral blood. The genes are TRBV27 and TRBJ2-7; 8 bases line up with TRBD1. The CDR3 DNA follows: TGTGCCAGCAGGGGGACAGGTTCCTGGGAGCAGTACTTC. It is translated as CASRGTGSWEQYF.